The rows below give T cell receptor beta chains drawn from one sample of a study of ipilimumab plus nivolumab after autologous stem cell transplantation. Profiled with immunoSEQ multiplex PCR; TCRdb holds only in-frame clones, not every one. Altogether 15,000 to 20,000 clones are present, 81% being singletons, with the ten largest covering about 6.8%. The sequencing used PBMCs, collected in a trial of ipilimumab plus nivolumab as post-transplant consolidation. Receptors were obtained from a male donor with diffuse large B-cell lymphoma. The CDR3 runs from the conserved cysteine through the conserved F or W. Fields, in order: J gene, D gene, V gene, clone size, CDR3 DNA, CDR3 protein. A D gene is named only where the DNA matches it firmly. The size entry is marked missing in some rows and otherwise reads once, few, many or a size class.

j_gene: TRBJ2-1
d_gene: TRBD2
v_gene: TRBV6-5
abundance: few
CDR3nt: TGTGCCAGCAGTTACAGCGGACTAGCGGGGTCCGTTGAGCAGTTCTTC
CDR3aa: CASSYSGLAGSVEQFF

j_gene: TRBJ2-3
d_gene: .
v_gene: TRBV5-6
abundance: once
CDR3nt: TGTGCCAGCAGCCGAGGGACAACGGCCCGACCATCATCGCAGTATTTT
CDR3aa: CASSRGTTARPSSQYF

j_gene: TRBJ2-2
d_gene: .
v_gene: TRBV6-1
abundance: few
CDR3nt: TGTGCCAGCAGTGAACGTGGGGGCGCGAACACCGGGGAGCTGTTTTTT
CDR3aa: CASSERGGANTGELFF

j_gene: TRBJ1-1
d_gene: .
v_gene: TRBV5-1
abundance: .
CDR3nt: TGCGCCAGCAGCTTGGCCGGACACACTGAAGCTTTCTTT
CDR3aa: CASSLAGHTEAFF

j_gene: TRBJ1-4
d_gene: TRBD1
v_gene: TRBV30
abundance: .
CDR3nt: TGTGCCTGCAGACAGGGGTTCGAAAAACTGTTTTTT
CDR3aa: CACRQGFEKLFF

j_gene: TRBJ1-5
d_gene: .
v_gene: TRBV19
abundance: .
CDR3nt: TGTGCCAGTAGTATAGCTGCCGTGTTTAGTTATAGCAATCAGCCCCAGCATTTT
CDR3aa: CASSIAAVFSYSNQPQHF

j_gene: TRBJ2-3
d_gene: TRBD2
v_gene: TRBV7-9
abundance: .
CDR3nt: TGTGCCAGCAGCCCCGGGACTAGCGGGGGGGCAAGAGATACGCAGTATTTT
CDR3aa: CASSPGTSGGARDTQYF

j_gene: TRBJ1-5
d_gene: .
v_gene: TRBV11-2
abundance: .
CDR3nt: TGTGCCAGCAGCTTATCAGACAATCAGCCCCAGCATTTT
CDR3aa: CASSLSDNQPQHF

j_gene: TRBJ2-4
d_gene: .
v_gene: TRBV2
abundance: once
CDR3nt: TGTGCCAGCAGTGAAGCGGGGCAGGGGATAGCCAAAAACATTCAGTACTTC
CDR3aa: CASSEAGQGIAKNIQYF

j_gene: TRBJ1-2
d_gene: TRBD1
v_gene: TRBV5-6
abundance: .
CDR3nt: TGTGCCAGCAGCTTGGTGGGGACAGCGTTGGGGGGCTACACCTTC
CDR3aa: CASSLVGTALGGYTF

j_gene: TRBJ2-5
d_gene: .
v_gene: TRBV5-6
abundance: .
CDR3nt: TGTGCCAGCAGCTTTCAGGGGGGCCGGGAGACCCAGTACTTC
CDR3aa: CASSFQGGRETQYF

j_gene: TRBJ2-5
d_gene: .
v_gene: TRBV10-3
abundance: .
CDR3nt: TGTGCCATCAGTGAGGGCCCGTTAGGGGTGACCCAGTACTTC
CDR3aa: CAISEGPLGVTQYF

j_gene: TRBJ2-5
d_gene: .
v_gene: TRBV5-1
abundance: .
CDR3nt: TGCGCCAGCAGCAACCCGCCCGAGACCCAGTACTTC
CDR3aa: CASSNPPETQYF

j_gene: TRBJ2-7
d_gene: .
v_gene: TRBV5-4
abundance: .
CDR3nt: TGCGCCAGCAGCCAAGGTCTGGAGGGGAGGACCTACGAGCAGTACTTC
CDR3aa: CASSQGLEGRTYEQYF

j_gene: TRBJ2-3
d_gene: .
v_gene: TRBV6-1
abundance: .
CDR3nt: TGTGCCAGCAGTGAAGTAACAGGACGAGGGACAGATACGCAGTATTTT
CDR3aa: CASSEVTGRGTDTQYF

j_gene: TRBJ1-2
d_gene: .
v_gene: TRBV27
abundance: .
CDR3nt: TGTGCCAGCAGTTTACAGGGTTCGGTCTATGGCTACACCTTC
CDR3aa: CASSLQGSVYGYTF

j_gene: TRBJ2-2
d_gene: TRBD2
v_gene: TRBV4-2
abundance: once
CDR3nt: TGTGCCAGCAGCCGAGAACTAGCGGGGGGGCGTACCGGGGAGCTGTTTTTT
CDR3aa: CASSRELAGGRTGELFF

j_gene: TRBJ2-5
d_gene: TRBD1
v_gene: TRBV6-5
abundance: .
CDR3nt: TGTGCCAGCAGTCCCAACGGACAGGGCGTGGAGACCCAGTACTTC
CDR3aa: CASSPNGQGVETQYF

j_gene: TRBJ2-1
d_gene: .
v_gene: TRBV11-3
abundance: once
CDR3nt: TGTGCCAGCAGCTCCACAGGAAATTTGGTATCCTACAATGAGCAGTTCTTC
CDR3aa: CASSSTGNLVSYNEQFF

j_gene: TRBJ1-3
d_gene: .
v_gene: TRBV6-5
abundance: .
CDR3nt: TGTGCCAGGCCGGGGAGCTCTGGAAACACCATATATTTT
CDR3aa: CARPGSSGNTIYF

j_gene: TRBJ2-2
d_gene: TRBD1
v_gene: TRBV19
abundance: once
CDR3nt: TGTGCCAGTAGCTCCCTGGGGACAGGGAGCACCGGGGAGCTGTTTTTT
CDR3aa: CASSSLGTGSTGELFF

j_gene: TRBJ1-3
d_gene: TRBD1
v_gene: TRBV7-8
abundance: .
CDR3nt: TGTGCCAGCAGCTTAGAGGGGACAGAATTCTCTGGAAACACCATATATTTT
CDR3aa: CASSLEGTEFSGNTIYF

j_gene: TRBJ2-7
d_gene: .
v_gene: TRBV2
abundance: .
CDR3nt: TGTGCCAGCAGTGAAGGGGGTTACTACGAGCAGTACTTC
CDR3aa: CASSEGGYYEQYF

j_gene: TRBJ2-3
d_gene: .
v_gene: TRBV5-4
abundance: .
CDR3nt: TGTGCCAGCAGCTACCGTATCAGGGGCGCCGGGGCAGATACGCAGTATTTT
CDR3aa: CASSYRIRGAGADTQYF

j_gene: TRBJ1-4
d_gene: TRBD1
v_gene: TRBV19
abundance: .
CDR3nt: TGTGCCAGTAGTATGCAGGGACAGGGGAGTGAAAAACTGTTTTTT
CDR3aa: CASSMQGQGSEKLFF

j_gene: TRBJ2-5
d_gene: TRBD2
v_gene: TRBV5-4
abundance: .
CDR3nt: TGTGCCAGCAGCCCGAGACTAGCGGGGGGGCAAGAGACCCAGTACTTC
CDR3aa: CASSPRLAGGQETQYF

j_gene: TRBJ1-4
d_gene: .
v_gene: TRBV5-1
abundance: .
CDR3nt: TGCGCCAGCAGCCCACAGGGTACTAATGAAAAACTGTTTTTT
CDR3aa: CASSPQGTNEKLFF

j_gene: TRBJ1-2
d_gene: .
v_gene: TRBV5-4
abundance: .
CDR3nt: TGTGCCAGCAGTTACACCGGGGGAAACTATGGCTACACCTTC
CDR3aa: CASSYTGGNYGYTF